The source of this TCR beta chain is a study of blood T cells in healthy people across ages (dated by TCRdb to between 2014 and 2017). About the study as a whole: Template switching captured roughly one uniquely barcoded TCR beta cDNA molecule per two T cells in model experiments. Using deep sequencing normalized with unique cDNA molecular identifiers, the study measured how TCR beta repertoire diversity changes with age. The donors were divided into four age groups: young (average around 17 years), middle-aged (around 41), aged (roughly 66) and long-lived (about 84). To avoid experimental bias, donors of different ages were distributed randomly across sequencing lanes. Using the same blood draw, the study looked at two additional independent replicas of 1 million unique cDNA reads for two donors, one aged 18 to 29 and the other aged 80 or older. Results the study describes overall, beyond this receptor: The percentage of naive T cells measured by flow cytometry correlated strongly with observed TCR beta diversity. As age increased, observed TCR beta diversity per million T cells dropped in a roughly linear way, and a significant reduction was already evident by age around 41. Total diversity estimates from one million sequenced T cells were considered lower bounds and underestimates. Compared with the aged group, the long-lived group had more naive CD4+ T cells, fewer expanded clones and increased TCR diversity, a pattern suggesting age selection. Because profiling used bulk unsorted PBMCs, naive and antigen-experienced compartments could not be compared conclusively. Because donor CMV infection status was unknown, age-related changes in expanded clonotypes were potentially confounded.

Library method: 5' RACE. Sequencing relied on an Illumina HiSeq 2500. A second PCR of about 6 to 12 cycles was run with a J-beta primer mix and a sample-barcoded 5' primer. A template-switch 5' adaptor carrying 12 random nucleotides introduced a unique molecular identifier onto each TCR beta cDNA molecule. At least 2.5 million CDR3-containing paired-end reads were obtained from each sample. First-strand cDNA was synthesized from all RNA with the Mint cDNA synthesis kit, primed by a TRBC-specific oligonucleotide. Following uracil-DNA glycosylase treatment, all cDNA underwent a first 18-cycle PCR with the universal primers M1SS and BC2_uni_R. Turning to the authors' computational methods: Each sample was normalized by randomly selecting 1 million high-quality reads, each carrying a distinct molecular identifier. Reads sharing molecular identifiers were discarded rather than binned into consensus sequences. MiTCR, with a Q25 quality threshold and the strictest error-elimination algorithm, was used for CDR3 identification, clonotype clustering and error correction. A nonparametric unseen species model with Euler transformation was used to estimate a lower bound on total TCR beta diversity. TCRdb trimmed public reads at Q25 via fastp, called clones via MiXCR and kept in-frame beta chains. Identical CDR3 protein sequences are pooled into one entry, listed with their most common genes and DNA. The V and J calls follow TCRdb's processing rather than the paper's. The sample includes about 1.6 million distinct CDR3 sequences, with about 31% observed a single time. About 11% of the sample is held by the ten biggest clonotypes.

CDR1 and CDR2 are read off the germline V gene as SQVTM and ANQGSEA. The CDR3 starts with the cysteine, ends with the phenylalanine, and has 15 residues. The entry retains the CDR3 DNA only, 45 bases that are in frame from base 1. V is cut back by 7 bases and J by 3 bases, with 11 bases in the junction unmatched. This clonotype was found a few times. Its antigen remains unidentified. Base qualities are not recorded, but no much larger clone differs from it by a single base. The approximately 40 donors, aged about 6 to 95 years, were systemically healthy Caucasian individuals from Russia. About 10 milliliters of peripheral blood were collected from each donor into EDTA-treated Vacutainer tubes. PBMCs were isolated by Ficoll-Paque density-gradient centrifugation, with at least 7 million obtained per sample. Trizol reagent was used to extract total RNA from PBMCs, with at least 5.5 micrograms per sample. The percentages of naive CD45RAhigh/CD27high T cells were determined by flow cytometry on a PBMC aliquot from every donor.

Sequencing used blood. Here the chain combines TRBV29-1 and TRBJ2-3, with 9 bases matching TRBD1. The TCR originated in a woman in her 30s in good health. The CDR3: CSAARGTGLTDTQYF. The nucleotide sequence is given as TGCAGCGCCGCGAGGGGGACAGGGTTAACAGATACGCAGTATTTT.